These 3 T cell receptor beta chains came from one sample sequenced in a study of T cell clones after liver transplantation. TCRdb keeps only in-frame clones here, not all; method: immunoSEQ multiplex PCR. In the table there are 6,000 to 6,500 clones, 70% to 85% of which are singletons. Source: CD8+ T cells from blood, taken 24 months after liver transplant. These receptors came from a human patient who received a liver transplant. Part of the T cell pool may stem from the graft donor.

By share of the sample, this clone is large (0.1 to 1%). The J gene is TRBJ2-7, the V gene TRBV28, with 7 nucleotides matching TRBD1. The CDR3 length is 15 residues. Germline V gene data show CDR1 as MDHEN and CDR2 as SYDVKM. V shed 6 bases, J shed 5 bases, and the junction held 13 bases outside the gene matches. The CDR3 protein is CASRPEPGQSDEQYF. CDR3 bases: TGTGCCAGCAGACCCGAACCGGGACAGTCCGACGAGCAGTACTTC. The full variable domain, rest sourced from reference TRBV28 and TRBJ2-7, is DVKVTQSSRYLVKRTGEKVFLECVQDMDHENMFWYRQDPGLGLRLIYFSYDVKMKEKGDIPEGYSVSREKKERFSLILESASTNQTSMYLCASRPEPGQSDEQYFGPGTRLTVT.

The rearrangement joins TRBV2 to TRBJ2-7; D is perhaps TRBD2 (5 bases). CDR1 is SNHLY, CDR2 FYNNEI, per germline. Trimming removed 8 bases from V and 6 bases from J, with 20 bases in between. This CDR3 is built from 14 residues. DNA for the CDR3: TGTGCCAGCTGGGTTCATCTTGAGGGCGGCGAGCAGTACTTC. It codes for CASWVHLEGGEQYF.

This rearrangement joins TRBV9 to TRBJ1-6, with D hard to call. Trimming shortened V by 0 bases and J by 8 bases, and 9 bases separated the two germline ends. From germline, CDR1 is SGDLS and CDR2 YYNGEE. This CDR3 is built from 14 residues. The CDR3 loop is CASSVVGLDSPLHF. The CDR3 coding sequence is TGTGCCAGCAGCGTAGTGGGCCTGGATTCACCCCTCCACTTT.